This T cell receptor beta chain came from a study of radiotherapy plus CTLA-4 blockade in lung cancer. Study-wide points: Radiotherapy plus ipilimumab was followed by expansion in blood of tumor-derived TCR clones.

TCRdb keeps only in-frame clones here, not all; method: immunoSEQ multiplex PCR. The repertoire holds fewer than 100,000 clones, with around 79% as singletons. Comments on this clone: What it binds is not known.

Germline assignment: CDR1 LGHNA and CDR2 YSLEER. This CDR3 has 15 amino acids. Trimming shortened V by 4 bases and J by 5 bases, and 17 bases separated the two germline ends. The chain recombines TRBV4-3 with TRBJ1-1; possibly TRBD1 for D (6 bases). The material sequenced was peripheral blood, taken from a patient treated with radiotherapy plus ipilimumab. This TCR came from a human donor with non-small cell lung cancer whose response to radiotherapy plus ipilimumab could not be evaluated. Some clones in this sample may be carry-over from other donors' samples. The CDR3 spells CASSPERGGLTEAFF. DNA of the CDR3: TGCGCCAGCAGCCCCGAAAGGGGGGGGTTAACTGAAGCTTTCTTT.